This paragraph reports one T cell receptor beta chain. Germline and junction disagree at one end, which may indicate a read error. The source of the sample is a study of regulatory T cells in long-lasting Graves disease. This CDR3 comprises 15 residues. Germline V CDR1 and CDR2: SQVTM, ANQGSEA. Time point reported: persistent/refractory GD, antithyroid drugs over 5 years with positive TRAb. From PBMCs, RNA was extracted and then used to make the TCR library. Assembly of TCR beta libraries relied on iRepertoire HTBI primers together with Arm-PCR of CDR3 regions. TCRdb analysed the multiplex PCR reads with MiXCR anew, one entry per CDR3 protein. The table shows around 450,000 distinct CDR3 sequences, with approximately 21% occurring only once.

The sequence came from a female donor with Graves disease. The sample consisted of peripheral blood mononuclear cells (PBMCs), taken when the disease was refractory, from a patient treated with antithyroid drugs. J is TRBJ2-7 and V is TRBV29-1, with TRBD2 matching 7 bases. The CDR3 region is CSADWSGTGSYEQYF. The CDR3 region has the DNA TGCAGCGCCGATTGGAGCGGGACTGGGTCCTATGAGCAGTACTTC.